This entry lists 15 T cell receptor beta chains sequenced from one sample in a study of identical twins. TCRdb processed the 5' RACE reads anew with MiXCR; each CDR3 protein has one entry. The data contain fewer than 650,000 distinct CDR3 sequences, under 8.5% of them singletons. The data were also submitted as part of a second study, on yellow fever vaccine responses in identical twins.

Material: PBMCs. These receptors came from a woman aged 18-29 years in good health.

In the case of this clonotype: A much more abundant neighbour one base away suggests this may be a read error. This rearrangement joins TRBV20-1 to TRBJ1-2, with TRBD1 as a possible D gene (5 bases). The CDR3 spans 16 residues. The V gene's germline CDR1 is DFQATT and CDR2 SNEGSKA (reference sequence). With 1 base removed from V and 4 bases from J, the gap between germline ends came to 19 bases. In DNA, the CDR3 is TGCAGTGCTAGAGCGAGTCAAGGACAAACGTCCTATGGCTACACCTTC. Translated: CSARASQGQTSYGYTF.

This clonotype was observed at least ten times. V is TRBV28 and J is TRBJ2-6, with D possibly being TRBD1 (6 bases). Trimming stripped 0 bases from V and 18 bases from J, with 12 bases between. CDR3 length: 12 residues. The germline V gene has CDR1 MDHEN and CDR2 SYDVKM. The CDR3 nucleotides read TGTGCCAGCAGTTTATGGGGCAGGGGCCCGACTTTC. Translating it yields CASSLWGRGPTF.

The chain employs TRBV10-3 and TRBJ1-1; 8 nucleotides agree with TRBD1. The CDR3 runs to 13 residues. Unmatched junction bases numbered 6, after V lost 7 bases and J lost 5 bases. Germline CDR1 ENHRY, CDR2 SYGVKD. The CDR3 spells CAIMGTGGTEAFF. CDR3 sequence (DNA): TGTGCCATCATGGGGACAGGCGGGACTGAAGCTTTCTTT.

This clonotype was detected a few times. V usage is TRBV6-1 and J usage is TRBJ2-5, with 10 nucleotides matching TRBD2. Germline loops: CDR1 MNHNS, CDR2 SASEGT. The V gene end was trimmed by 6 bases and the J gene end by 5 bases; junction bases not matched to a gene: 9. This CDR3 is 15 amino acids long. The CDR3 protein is CASSRGSGGLETQYF. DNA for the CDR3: TGTGCCAGCAGCAGGGGTAGCGGGGGGCTGGAGACCCAGTACTTC.

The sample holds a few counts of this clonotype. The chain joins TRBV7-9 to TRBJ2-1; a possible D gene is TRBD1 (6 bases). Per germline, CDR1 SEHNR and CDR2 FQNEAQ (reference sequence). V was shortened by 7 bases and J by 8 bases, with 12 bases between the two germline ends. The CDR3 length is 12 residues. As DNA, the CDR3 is TGTGCCAGCAACTGGGGGCTGGATGAGCAGTTCTTC. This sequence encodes CASNWGLDEQFF.

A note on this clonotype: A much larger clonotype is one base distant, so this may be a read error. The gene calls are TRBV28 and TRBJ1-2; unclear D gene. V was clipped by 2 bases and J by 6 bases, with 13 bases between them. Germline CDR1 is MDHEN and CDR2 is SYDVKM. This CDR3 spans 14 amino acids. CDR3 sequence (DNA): TGTGCCAGCAGTTTAAGTCAGCCCCAAAATGGCTACACCTTC. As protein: CASSLSQPQNGYTF.

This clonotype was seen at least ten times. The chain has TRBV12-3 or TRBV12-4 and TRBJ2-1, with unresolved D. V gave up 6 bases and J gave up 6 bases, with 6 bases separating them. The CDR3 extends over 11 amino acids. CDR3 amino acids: CASSRLNEQFF. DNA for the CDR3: TGTGCCAGCAGCCGGCTCAATGAGCAGTTCTTC.

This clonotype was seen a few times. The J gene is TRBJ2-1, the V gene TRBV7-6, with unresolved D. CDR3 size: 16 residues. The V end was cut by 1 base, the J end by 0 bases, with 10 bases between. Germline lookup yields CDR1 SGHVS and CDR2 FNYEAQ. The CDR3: CASSLGTYLSYNEQFF. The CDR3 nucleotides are TGTGCCAGCAGCTTAGGCACATACCTCTCCTACAATGAGCAGTTCTTC.

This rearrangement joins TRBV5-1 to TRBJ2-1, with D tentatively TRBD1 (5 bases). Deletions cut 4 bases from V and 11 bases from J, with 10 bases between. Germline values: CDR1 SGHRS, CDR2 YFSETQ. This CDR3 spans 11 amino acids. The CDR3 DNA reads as TGCGCCAGCAGCACCCAGGGAAAGCAGTTCTTC. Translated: CASSTQGKQFF.

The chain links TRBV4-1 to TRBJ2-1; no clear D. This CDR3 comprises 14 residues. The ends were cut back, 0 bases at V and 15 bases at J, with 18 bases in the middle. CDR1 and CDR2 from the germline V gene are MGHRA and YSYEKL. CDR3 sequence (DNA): TGCGCCAGCAGCCAAGAGGCCAGCGCGATGATCCCGTTCTTC. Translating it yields CASSQEASAMIPFF.

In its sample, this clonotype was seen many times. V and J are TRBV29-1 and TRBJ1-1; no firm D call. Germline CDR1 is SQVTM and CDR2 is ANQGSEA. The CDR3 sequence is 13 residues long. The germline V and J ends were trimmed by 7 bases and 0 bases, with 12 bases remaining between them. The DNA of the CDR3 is TGCAGCGCGGGGAGGAATATGAACACTGAAGCTTTCTTT. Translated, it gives CSAGRNMNTEAFF.

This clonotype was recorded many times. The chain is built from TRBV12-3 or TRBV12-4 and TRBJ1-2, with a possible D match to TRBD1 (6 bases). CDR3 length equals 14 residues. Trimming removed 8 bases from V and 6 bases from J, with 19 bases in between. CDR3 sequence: CASFTSGAPNGYTF. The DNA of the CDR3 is TGTGCCAGCTTCACCTCGGGGGCCCCCAATGGCTACACCTTC.

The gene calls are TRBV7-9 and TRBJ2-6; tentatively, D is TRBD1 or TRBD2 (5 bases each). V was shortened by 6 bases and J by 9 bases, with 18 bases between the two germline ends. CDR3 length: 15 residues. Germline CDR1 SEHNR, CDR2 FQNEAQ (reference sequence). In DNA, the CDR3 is TGTGCCAGCAGGTCCGGGACCCCCGGCGGCAACGTCCTGACTTTC. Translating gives CASRSGTPGGNVLTF.

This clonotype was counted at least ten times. CDR3 sequence reads: CAITRDSSYEQYF. The CDR3 DNA reads TGTGCCATCACCCGGGATTCCTCCTACGAGCAGTACTTC. V is TRBV10-3 and J is TRBJ2-7; possible D gene TRBD2, 5 bases. CDR1 and CDR2 (germline): ENHRY, SYGVKD. The CDR3 has 13 residues. V lost 7 bases and J lost 0, with 10 bases in between.

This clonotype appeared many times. The CDR3 DNA reads TGTGCCAGCAGCCAAGTTCGCCCCCGGGGGCCTTACTACGAGCAGTACGTC. Its protein is CASSQVRPRGPYYEQYV. This chain connects TRBV3-1 to TRBJ2-7; D tentatively reads TRBD1 or TRBD2 (6 bases each). Germline lookup yields CDR1 LGHDT and CDR2 YNNKEL (reference sequence). The CDR3 consists of 17 residues. V was cut by 1 base and J by 3 bases, with 19 bases left in between.